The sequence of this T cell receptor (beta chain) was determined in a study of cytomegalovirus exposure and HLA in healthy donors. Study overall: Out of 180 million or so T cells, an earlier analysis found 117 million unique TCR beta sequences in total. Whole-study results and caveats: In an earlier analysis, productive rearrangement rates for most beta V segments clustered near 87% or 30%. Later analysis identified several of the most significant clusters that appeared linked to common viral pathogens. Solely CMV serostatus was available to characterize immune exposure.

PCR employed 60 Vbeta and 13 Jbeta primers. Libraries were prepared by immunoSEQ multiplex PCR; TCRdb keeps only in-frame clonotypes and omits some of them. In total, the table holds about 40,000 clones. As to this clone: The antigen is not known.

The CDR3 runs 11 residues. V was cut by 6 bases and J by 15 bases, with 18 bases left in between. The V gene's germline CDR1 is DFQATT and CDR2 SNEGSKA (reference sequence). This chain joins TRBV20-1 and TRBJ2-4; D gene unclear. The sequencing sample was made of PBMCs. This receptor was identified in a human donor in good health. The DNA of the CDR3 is TGCAGTGCCCAACAAGATCATTCGCCGTACTTC. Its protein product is CSAQQDHSPYF.